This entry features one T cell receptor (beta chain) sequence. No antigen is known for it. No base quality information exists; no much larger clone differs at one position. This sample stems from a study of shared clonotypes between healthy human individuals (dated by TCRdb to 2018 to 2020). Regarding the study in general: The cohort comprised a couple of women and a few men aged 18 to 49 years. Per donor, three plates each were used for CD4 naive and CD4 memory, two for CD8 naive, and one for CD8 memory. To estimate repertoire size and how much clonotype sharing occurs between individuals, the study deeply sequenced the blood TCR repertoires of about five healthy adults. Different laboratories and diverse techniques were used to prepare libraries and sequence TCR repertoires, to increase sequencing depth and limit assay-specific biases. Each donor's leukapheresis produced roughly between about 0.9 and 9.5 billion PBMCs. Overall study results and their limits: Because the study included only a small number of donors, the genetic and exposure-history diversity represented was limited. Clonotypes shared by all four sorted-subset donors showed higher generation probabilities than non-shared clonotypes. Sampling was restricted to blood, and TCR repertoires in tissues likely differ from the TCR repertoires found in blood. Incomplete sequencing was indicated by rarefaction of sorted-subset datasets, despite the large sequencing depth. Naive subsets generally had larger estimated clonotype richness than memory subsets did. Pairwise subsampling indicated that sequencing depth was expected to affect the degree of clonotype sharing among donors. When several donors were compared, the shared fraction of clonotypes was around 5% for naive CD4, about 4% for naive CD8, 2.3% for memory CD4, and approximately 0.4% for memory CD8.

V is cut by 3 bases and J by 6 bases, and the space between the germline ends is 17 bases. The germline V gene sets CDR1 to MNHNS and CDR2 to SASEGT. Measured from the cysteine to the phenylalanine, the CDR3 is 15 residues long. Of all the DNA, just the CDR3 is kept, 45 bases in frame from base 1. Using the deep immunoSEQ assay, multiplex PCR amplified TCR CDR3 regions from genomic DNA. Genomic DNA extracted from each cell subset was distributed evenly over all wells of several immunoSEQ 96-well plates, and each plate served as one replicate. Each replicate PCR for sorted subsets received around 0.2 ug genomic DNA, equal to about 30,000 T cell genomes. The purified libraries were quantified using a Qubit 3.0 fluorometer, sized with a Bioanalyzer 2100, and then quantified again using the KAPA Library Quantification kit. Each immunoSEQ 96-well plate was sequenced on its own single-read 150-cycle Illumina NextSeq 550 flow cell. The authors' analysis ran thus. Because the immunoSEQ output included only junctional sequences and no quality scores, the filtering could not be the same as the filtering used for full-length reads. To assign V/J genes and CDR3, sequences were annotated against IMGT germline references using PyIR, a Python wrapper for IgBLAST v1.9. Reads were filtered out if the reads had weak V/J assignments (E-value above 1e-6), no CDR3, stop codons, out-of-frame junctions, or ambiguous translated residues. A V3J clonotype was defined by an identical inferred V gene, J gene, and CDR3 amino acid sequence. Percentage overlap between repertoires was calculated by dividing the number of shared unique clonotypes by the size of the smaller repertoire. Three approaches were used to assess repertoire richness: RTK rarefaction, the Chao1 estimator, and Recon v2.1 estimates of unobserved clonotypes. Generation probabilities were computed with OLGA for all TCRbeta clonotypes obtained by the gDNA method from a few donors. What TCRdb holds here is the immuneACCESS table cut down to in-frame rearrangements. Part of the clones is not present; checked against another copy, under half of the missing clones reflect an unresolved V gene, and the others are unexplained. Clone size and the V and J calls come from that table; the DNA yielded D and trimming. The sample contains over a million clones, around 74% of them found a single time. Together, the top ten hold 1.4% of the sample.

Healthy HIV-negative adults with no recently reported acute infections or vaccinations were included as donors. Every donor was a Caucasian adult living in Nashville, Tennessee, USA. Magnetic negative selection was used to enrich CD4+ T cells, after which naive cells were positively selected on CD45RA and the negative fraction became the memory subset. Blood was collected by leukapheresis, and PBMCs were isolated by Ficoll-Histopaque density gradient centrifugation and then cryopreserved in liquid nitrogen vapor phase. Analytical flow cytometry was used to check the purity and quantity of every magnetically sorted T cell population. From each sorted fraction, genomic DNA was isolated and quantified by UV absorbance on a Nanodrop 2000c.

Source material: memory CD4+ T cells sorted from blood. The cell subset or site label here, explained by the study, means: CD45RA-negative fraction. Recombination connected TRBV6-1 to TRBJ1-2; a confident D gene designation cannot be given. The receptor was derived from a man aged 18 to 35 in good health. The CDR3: CASSEGPGGWNGYTF. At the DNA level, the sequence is TGTGCCAGCAGTGAGGGCCCTGGTGGCTGGAATGGCTACACCTTC.